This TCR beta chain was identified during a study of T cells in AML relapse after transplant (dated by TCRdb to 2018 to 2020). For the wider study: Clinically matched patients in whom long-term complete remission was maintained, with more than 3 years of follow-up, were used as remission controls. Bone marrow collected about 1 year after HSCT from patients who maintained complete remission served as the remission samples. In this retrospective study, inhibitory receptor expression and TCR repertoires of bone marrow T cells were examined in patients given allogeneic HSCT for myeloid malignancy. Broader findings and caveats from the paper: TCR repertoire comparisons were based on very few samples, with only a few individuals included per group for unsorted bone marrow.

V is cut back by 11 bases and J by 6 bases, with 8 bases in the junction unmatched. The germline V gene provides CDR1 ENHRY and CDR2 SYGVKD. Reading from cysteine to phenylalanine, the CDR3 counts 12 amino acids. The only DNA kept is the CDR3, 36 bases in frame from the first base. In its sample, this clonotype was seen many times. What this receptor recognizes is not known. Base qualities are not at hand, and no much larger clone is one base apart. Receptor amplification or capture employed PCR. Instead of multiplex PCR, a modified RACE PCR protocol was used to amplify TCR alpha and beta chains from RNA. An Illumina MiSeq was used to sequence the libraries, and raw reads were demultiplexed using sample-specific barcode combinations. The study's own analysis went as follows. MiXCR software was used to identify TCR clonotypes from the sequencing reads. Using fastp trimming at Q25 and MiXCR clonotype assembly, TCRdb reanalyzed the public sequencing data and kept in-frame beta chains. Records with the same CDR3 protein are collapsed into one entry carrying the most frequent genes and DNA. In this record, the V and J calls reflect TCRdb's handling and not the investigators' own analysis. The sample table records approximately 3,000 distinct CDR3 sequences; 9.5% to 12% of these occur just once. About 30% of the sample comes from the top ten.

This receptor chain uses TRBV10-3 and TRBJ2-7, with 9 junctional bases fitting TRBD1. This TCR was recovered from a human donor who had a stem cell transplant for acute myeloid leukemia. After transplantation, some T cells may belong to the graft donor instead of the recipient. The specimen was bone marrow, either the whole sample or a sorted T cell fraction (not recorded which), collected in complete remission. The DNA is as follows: TGTGCCGCCGGGGACAGGGAGCTCGAGCAGTACTTC. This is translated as CAAGDRELEQYF.